This T cell receptor (beta chain) was recovered during a study of blood T cell repertoires in COVID-19. On the study more broadly: Specimens from acute and convalescent COVID-19 originated in the United States, Italy and Spain. Sources were T cells, B-cell-depleted T cells, or PBMCs; the material itself was cDNA or gDNA.

The CDR3 is 12 residues long. Trimming took 4 bases from V and 4 from J, leaving 7 bases between them. Germline V gives CDR1 MNHEY, CDR2 SMNVEV (reference sequence). The Seattle site enrolled patients during active infection and followed them longitudinally. Source study methods: Quantification of nucleated cells was approximated via reference gene primer amplification. The repertoire was sequenced with immunoSEQ multiplex PCR; TCRdb's copy has only in-frame clones and lacks some. V, J and clone size are taken as reported in that table, and D and trimming were inferred from the DNA itself. The sample shows a few hundred thousand clones, approximately 90% of them seen only once.

V usage is TRBV27 and J usage is TRBJ1-1, with a tentative D call TRBD1 (5 bases). The TCR was taken from a woman aged 45-65 years with COVID-19, enrolled during active disease. Sequenced input: peripheral blood. Written as DNA, the CDR3 is TGTGCCAGCAGTTGGGGGGGCACTGAAGCTTTCTTT. Protein: CASSWGGTEAFF.